The clone carrying this TCR beta chain has only a few counts. Original analysis: Estimation of nucleated cell counts was performed using reference gene primer amplification. Assay: immunoSEQ multiplex PCR; the TCRdb copy retains only in-frame clones and omits some. V and J calls and clone size are those listed in that table; D and trimming were worked out from the DNA. The sample includes about 230,000 clones, just over 85% of them seen just once. The source of the sample is a study of blood T cell repertoires in COVID-19. Study-wide background: Whether acute or convalescent, the COVID-19 samples came from the United States, Italy and Spain. The analysed material was cDNA or gDNA that came from T cells, B-cell-depleted T cells, or PBMCs.

The Seattle patients, enrolled during active infection, were followed longitudinally. The CDR3 loop spans 16 amino acids. Germline V gene lookup returns CDR1 SGHTA and CDR2 FQGNSA. Trimming at V came to 3 bases and at J to 8 bases, leaving 7 bases not matched to a gene. The chain joins TRBV7-2 to TRBJ1-6; the match to TRBD1 covers 10 bases. The sequencing input was peripheral blood. The TCR originated in a man in his forties or fifties with COVID-19, enrolled during active disease. DNA for the CDR3: TGTGCCAGCAGCTTGGACAGGGGGGTTAGAGATTCACCCCTCCACTTT. Residues: CASSLDRGVRDSPLHF.